This T cell receptor beta chain was sequenced for a study of tumor and adjacent non-tumor tissue in lung cancer. CDR1 is SQVTM, CDR2 ANQGSEA, per germline. The CDR3 has 16 amino acids. The library came from three nested PCR rounds adapted from ARM-PCR protocols. MiXCR was run by TCRdb on the multiplex PCR reads, yielding one entry per CDR3 protein. The sample holds fewer than 100,000 distinct CDR3 sequences, roughly three quarters seen once. In regard to this clonotype: One junction end does not reproduce the germline sequence, and a read error may be involved.

This sample's RNA came from whole unsorted tissue. More than 3 cm separated this lung sample from the edge of the tumor. Between August and November 2014, newly diagnosed, chemotherapy-naive lung cancer patients underwent thoracic surgery in China. The sample was distant non-tumor lung tissue. This TCR came from a woman aged 45-65 years with non-small cell lung cancer. The chain combines TRBV29-1 with TRBJ2-7; 13 bases fit TRBD2. The CDR3 spells CSVRLAGGASIYEQYF. The DNA for the CDR3 is TGCAGCGTGAGACTAGCGGGAGGCGCGTCGATCTACGAACAGTATTTC.